The clone carrying this TCR beta chain was counted between two and nine times. Its target is not known. Germline-derived CDR1 and CDR2 are MNHEY and SVGAGI. The junction had 7 bases not matched to a gene; V was cut back by 6 bases and J by 0 bases. The CDR3 is made up of 15 amino acids. TCRdb used MiXCR to reprocess the reads, holding one entry per CDR3 protein. Here the sample spans 680,000 or so distinct CDR3 sequences, around a third being singletons. The data were obtained in a study of T cell repertoires in cytomegalovirus infection. Study context: The authors used CMV epitopes that were HLA-C-restricted (recently identified) and HLA-B-restricted (well studied).

The rearrangement links TRBV6-5 to TRBJ2-7; 8 bases agree with TRBD1. The sample was cultured PBMCs, taken from culture after CMV antigen stimulation. This TCR was sampled from a human donor in good health (CMV status not recorded). Some clones in this sample may be carry-over from other donors' samples. DNA for the CDR3: TGTGCCAGCAGCCGGGACAGGAGTAGCTCCTACGAGCAGTACTTC. This sequence encodes CASSRDRSSSYEQYF.